This T cell receptor (beta chain) was recorded in a study of PD-1 blockade in classical Hodgkin lymphoma (TCRdb year 2020). In the study overall: Nivolumab dosing was 3 mg/kg intravenously every 2 weeks, continuing until either disease progression or unacceptable toxicity. The study used CyTOF and TCR beta sequencing to define a peripheral blood immune signature of response to PD-1 blockade in classical Hodgkin lymphoma.

The Qiagen DNeasy kit was used to extract genomic DNA from unsorted PBMCs and from the negatively selected CD4+ and CD8+ fractions. Amplification of TCR beta CDR3 regions was done by immunoSEQ multiplex PCR with primers that anneal to V and J segments. Amplification bias was minimized using a synthetic immune receptor repertoire, and residual bias was removed computationally after sequencing. The paper's processing steps were these. Custom Python scripts were used to quantify repertoire diversity as the Shannon entropy index. Unsorted, CD4+ and CD8+ repertoires were analyzed separately, except in combined analyses where CD4+ and CD8+ sequences were merged in silico. Clonal expansion was defined as a frequency increase of at least 2-fold after treatment compared with C1D1, and clones undetected at baseline were assigned a pseudocount of 0.5. Clones with 0 or 1 copy at C1D1 were classified as singleton clones, and clones with 2 or more copies were classified as non-singleton clones. Clones expanded in unsorted samples were annotated as CD4+, CD8+ or unknown by matching protein sequences in sorted samples from the same patient. Wilcoxon tests on paired samples were used to test changes in diversity from C1D1 to C4D1. TCRdb took this table from immuneACCESS and kept in-frame rearrangements with V and J called. Such tables lack part of the clones; where checked against another copy, unresolved V genes explain under half of the gap, and the rest is unexplained. D and trimming were read from the DNA, whereas the V and J calls and clone size are those reported in that table. The sample records about 47,000 clones, about 90% of which are singletons. The ten largest clones take up about 14% of the sample.

The germline V gene gives CDR1 as MGHRA and CDR2 as YSYEKL. Including cysteine and phenylalanine, the CDR3 has 15 amino acids. Here the CDR3 DNA is all that survives: 45 bases in frame from base 1. The V and J ends are trimmed by 4 bases and 3 bases, leaving 16 bases between them. This specimen's time point label, interpreted: cycle 4 day 1 (C4D1), after six to seven weeks of nivolumab. Every trial patient had relapsed after autologous stem cell transplantation, and cohorts A, B and C differed in prior brentuximab vedotin exposure. The trial cohort was composed of 55 to 65 patients with relapsed/refractory classical Hodgkin lymphoma, for whom complete response, partial response or progressive disease was recorded as best overall response. Single-agent nivolumab was administered to trial patients in the multi-cohort phase II CheckMate 205 trial. Best overall response was determined by an independent review committee according to the 2007 International Working Group response criteria. Trial PBMCs were collected just before the start of nivolumab (C1D1) and during therapy at cycle 2 day 1 and cycle 4 day 1. Peripheral blood was collected in 8 mL Vacutainer Cell Preparation Tubes, from which PBMCs were isolated by centrifugation and then cryopreserved.

What the research found in general, with its limitations: Baseline TCR diversity was reported to be lower in newly diagnosed patients than in healthy donors, and even lower in relapsed/refractory patients. Only a single clinical trial cohort was studied, and what caused the repertoire differences, possibly disease activity or prior therapy, remained undefined. Among trial patients, those achieving complete response had baseline diversity similar to that of newly diagnosed patients, while diversity was significantly lower in partial responders and progressors. Patients starting nivolumab less than 1 year after ASCT had lower diversity and were excluded from later analyses to avoid confounding by immune reconstitution. CD4+ but not CD8+ TCR diversity rose significantly by C4D1 (p=0.0027 vs p=0.16), most apparent in complete responders (p=0.02).

A note on this clone: What this receptor recognizes is not known. No clone much larger than this one lies a single base away; base qualities are absent.

The receptor was derived from a human donor with classical Hodgkin lymphoma. This specimen was peripheral blood mononuclear cells (PBMCs), taken before the fourth cycle of nivolumab. In this chain, TRBV4-1 is recombined with TRBJ2-7; the D gene is possibly TRBD1 or TRBD2, with 5 bases matching each. The CDR3: CASSRGPQEDYEQYF. The bases are TGCGCCAGCAGCCGGGGACCCCAGGAAGACTACGAGCAGTACTTC.